This T cell receptor beta chain was sequenced during a study of cytomegalovirus exposure and HLA in healthy donors. Study conclusions and caveats: According to the study, around 180 TCR beta chains were cytomegalovirus-associated. Specific recognition of CMV antigens was confirmed in vitro for a few chains (all CMV-associated). Common viral pathogens seemed to be connected with several of the most significant clusters, according to a later analysis. Fewer N-insertions than the roughly 670-donor mean were reportedly shown by an Asian-associated ancestry cluster in a later analysis.

J was trimmed by 12 bases and V by 4 bases; bases with no gene match: 13. Germline V gene sequence: CDR1 SGHRS, CDR2 YFSETQ. The CDR3 runs 15 residues. This clone was seen only once. Its antigen is currently unknown. The PCR employed 60 Vbeta primers together with 13 Jbeta primers. This table comes from immunoSEQ multiplex PCR, and its TCRdb copy is limited to in-frame clones, with some not included. The table lists 40,000 or so clones, around 90% of them singletons. This receptor was taken from a woman in her 40s in good health and CMV-seropositive. This chain connects TRBV5-1 to TRBJ1-6; 7 nucleotides agree with TRBD1. Material: PBMCs. CDR3 nucleotide sequence: TGCGCCAGCAGCCCCCTAACGGGACAGTCAGGACCCCTCCACTTT. This gives the protein CASSPLTGQSGPLHF.